One and the same sample provided the 5 T cell receptor beta chains below, sequenced in a study of blood T cell repertoires in COVID-19. Profiled with immunoSEQ multiplex PCR; TCRdb holds only in-frame clones, not every one. The table shows hundreds of thousands of clones, with about four fifths occurring only once. The material sequenced was peripheral blood. The origin of the receptors is a man aged 80 or over with acute or convalescent COVID-19.

This clone has at least ten counts. This rearrangement joins TRBV13 to TRBJ2-2; possible D gene TRBD1, 6 bases. Trimming shortened V by 5 bases and J by 5 bases, and 9 bases separated the two germline ends. Germline CDR1 and CDR2: PRHDT and FYEKMQ (reference sequence). CDR3 size: 13 residues. CDR3 protein: CASSPTGTGELFF. CDR3 nucleotide sequence: TGTGCCAGCAGCCCCACAGGGACCGGGGAGCTGTTTTTT.

This clone was counted between two and nine times. The chain has TRBV2 and TRBJ1-3; no firm D call. V dropped 3 bases and J dropped 3 bases, with 12 bases sitting between them. This CDR3 has 15 amino acids. From germline, CDR1 is SNHLY and CDR2 FYNNEI. The CDR3 here is CASSDGNYYGNTIYF. CDR3 nucleotides: TGTGCCAGCAGTGACGGGAACTACTATGGAAACACCATATATTTT.

This chain connects TRBV19 to TRBJ2-3; D is ambiguous. CDR1 and CDR2 from the germline V gene are LNHDA and SQIVND (reference sequence). CDR3 length: 15 amino acids. Trimming took 0 bases from V and 2 from J, leaving 9 bases between them. CDR3 DNA sequence: TGTGCCAGTAGTATAGATCGGCGGTTCACAGATACGCAGTATTTT. This translates into CASSIDRRFTDTQYF.

This clone has a single count. The V call is TRBV9, the J call TRBJ1-3; tentatively, D is TRBD1 (5 bases). Trimming took off 0 bases at V and 7 bases at J, with 11 bases between the two ends. Germline CDR1 and CDR2: SGDLS and YYNGEE. The CDR3 has 14 amino acids. The CDR3: CASSVESGGNTIYF. CDR3 nucleotides: TGTGCCAGCAGCGTAGAGTCCGGGGGGAACACCATATATTTT.

The chain recombines TRBV6-4 with TRBJ1-2; TRBD1 matches 8 bases. The CDR3 contains 15 residues. CDR1 is MRHNA and CDR2 is SNTAGT in the germline V gene. The junction had 6 bases not matched to a gene; V was cut back by 3 bases and J by 3 bases. The chain's CDR3 is CASSEGTTGDYGYTF. The CDR3 nucleotides are TGTGCCAGCAGTGAGGGGACGACAGGGGACTATGGCTACACCTTC.